The clone carrying this TCR beta chain was counted ten times or more. Its antigen is currently unknown. CDR1 and CDR2 (germline): SEHNR, FQNEAQ (reference sequence). The germline V and J ends were trimmed by 8 bases and 2 bases, with 6 bases remaining between them. This CDR3 has 11 residues. Each CDR3 protein is one row after TCRdb ran MiXCR on the multiplex PCR reads. The repertoire holds 15,000 to 20,000 distinct CDR3 sequences, with about 64% as singletons. The sample originates from a study of breast tumors, draining lymph nodes, adjacent tissues. Study outcomes and limitations: Tumor TCR diversity was below lymph nodes but above nontumor tissue.

The sequence was collected from a female donor with breast cancer. Some clones in this sample may be carry-over from other donors' samples. The chain carries TRBV7-9 and TRBJ1-1; the D is unclear. Sequenced input: tumor-adjacent breast tissue. The CDR3 DNA reads as TGTGCCAGCCTCAAAAACACTGAAGCTTTCTTT. It yields the protein CASLKNTEAFF.